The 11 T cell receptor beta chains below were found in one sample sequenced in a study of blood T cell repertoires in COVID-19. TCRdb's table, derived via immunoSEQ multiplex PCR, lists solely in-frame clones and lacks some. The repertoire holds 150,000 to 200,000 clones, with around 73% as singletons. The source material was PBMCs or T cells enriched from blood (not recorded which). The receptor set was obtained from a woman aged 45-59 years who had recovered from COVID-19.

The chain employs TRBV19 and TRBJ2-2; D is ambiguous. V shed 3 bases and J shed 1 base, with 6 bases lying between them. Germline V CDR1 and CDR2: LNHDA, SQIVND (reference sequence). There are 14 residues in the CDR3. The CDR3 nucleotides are TGTGCCAGTAGTATGAGTATGAACACCGGGGAGCTGTTTTTT. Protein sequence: CASSMSMNTGELFF.

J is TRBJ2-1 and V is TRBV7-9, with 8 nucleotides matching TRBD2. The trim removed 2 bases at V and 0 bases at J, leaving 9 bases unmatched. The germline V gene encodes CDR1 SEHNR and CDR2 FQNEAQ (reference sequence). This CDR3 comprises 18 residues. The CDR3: CASSLLGLAQSSYNEQFF. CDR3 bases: TGTGCCAGCAGCTTACTTGGACTAGCACAAAGCTCCTACAATGAGCAGTTCTTC.

The DNA of the CDR3 is TGTGCCAGCAGCCAAGGGCACAAGAACATTCAGTACTTC. Its translation is CASSQGHKNIQYF. The J gene is TRBJ2-4, the V gene TRBV3-1 (or the pseudogene TRBV3-2); no reliable D call. Germline lookup yields CDR1 LGHDT and CDR2 YNNKEL (reference sequence). The CDR3 loop spans 13 amino acids. Trimming left V 1 base short and J 7 bases short, with 8 bases between.

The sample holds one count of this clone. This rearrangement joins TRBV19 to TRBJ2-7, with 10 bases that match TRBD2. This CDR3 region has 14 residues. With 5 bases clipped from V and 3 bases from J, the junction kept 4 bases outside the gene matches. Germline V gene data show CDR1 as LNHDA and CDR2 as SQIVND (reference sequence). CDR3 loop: CASSVLAGVYEQYF. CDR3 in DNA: TGTGCCAGTAGTGTCCTAGCGGGAGTCTACGAGCAGTACTTC.

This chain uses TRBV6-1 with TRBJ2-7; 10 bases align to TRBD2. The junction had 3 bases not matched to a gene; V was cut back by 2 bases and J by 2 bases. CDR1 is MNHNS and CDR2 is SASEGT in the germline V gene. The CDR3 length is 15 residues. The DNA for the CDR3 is TGTGCCAGCAGTGAACGAGCGGGAGGGACCTACGAGCAGTACTTC. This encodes CASSERAGGTYEQYF.

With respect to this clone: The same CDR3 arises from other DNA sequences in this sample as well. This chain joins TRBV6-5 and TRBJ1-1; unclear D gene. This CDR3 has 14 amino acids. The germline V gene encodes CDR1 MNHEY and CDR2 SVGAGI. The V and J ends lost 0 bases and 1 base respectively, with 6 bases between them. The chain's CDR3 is CASSYSAGNTEAFF. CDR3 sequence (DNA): TGTGCCAGCAGTTACTCCGCAGGGAACACTGAAGCTTTCTTT.

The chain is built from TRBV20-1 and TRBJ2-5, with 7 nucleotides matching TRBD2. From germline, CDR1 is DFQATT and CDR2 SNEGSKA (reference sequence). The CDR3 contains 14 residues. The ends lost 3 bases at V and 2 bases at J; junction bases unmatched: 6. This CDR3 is CSASSQGGQETQYF. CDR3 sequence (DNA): TGCAGTGCTAGTTCGCAGGGAGGGCAAGAGACCCAGTACTTC.

The CDR3, as DNA: TGTGCCAGCAGCTTATCGGCTAGTCAAACCTACAATGAGCAGTTCTTC. Amino acid sequence: CASSLSASQTYNEQFF. The chain employs TRBV7-3 and TRBJ2-1; D not resolved. Trimming stripped 2 bases from V and 2 bases from J, with 13 bases between. The CDR3 length is 16 residues. Germline V gene sequence: CDR1 SGHTA, CDR2 FQGTGA.

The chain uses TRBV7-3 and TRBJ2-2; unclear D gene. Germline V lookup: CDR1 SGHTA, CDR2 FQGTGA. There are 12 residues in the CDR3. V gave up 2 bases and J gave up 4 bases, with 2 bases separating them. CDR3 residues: CASSLLTGELFF. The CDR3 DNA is TGTGCCAGCAGCTTACTCACCGGGGAGCTGTTTTTT.

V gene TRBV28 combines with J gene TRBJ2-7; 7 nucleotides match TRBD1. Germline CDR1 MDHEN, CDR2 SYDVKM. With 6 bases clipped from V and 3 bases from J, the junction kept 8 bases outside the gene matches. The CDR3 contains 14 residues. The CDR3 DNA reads TGTGCCAGCAGACCCCAAGGGGGCCACTACGAGCAGTACTTC. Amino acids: CASRPQGGHYEQYF.

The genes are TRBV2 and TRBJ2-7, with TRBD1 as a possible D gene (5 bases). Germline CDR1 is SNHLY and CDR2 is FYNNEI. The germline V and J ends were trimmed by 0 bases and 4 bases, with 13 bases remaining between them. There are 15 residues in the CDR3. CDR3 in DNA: TGTGCCAGCAGTGAAGCGTCTGCAGGGTTGTACGAGCAGTACTTC. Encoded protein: CASSEASAGLYEQYF.